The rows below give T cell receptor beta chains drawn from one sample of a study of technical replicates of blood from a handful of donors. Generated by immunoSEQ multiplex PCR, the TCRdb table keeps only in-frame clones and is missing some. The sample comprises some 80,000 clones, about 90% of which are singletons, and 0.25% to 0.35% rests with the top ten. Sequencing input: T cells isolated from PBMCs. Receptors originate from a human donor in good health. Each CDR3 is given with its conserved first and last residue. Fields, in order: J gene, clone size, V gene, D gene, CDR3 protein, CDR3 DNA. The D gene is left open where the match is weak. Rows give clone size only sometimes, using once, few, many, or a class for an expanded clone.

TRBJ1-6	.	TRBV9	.	CASSVGDMGAMGSPLHF	TGTGCCAGCAGCGTAGGAGACATGGGGGCTATGGGTTCACCCCTCCACTTT
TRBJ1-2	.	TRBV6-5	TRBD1	CASRGQGIRGYTF	TGTGCCAGCAGAGGACAGGGAATTCGTGGCTACACCTTC
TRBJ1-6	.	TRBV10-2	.	CASSESRGTNSPLHF	TGCGCCAGCAGTGAGTCGCGGGGAACTAATTCACCCCTCCACTTT
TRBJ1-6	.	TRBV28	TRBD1	CASRDRGNSPLHF	TGTGCCAGCAGAGACAGGGGCAATTCACCCCTCCACTTT
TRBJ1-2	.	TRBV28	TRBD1	CASTPGTGGYYGYTF	TGTGCCAGCACTCCCGGGACAGGGGGCTACTATGGCTACACCTTC
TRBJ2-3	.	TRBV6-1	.	CASSPGGSTDTQYF	TGTGCCAGCAGTCCTGGGGGGAGCACAGATACGCAGTATTTT
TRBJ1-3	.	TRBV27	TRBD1	CASTNGQVLHF	TGTGCCAGCACAAACGGACAGGTTTTGCATTTT
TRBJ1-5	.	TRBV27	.	CASSLSSGIGQPQHF	TGTGCCAGCAGTTTATCTAGCGGGATCGGTCAGCCCCAGCATTTT
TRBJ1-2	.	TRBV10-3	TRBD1	CAIRVDRDYGYTF	TGTGCCATCAGGGTGGACAGGGACTATGGCTACACCTTC
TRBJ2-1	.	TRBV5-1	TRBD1	CASSLDDRGLVQRREQFF	TGCGCCAGCAGCTTGGACGACAGGGGGTTGGTTCAGCGCCGAGAGCAGTTCTTC
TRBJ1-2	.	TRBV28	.	CASSIQSPNYGYTF	TGTGCCAGCAGCATCCAATCCCCTAACTATGGCTACACCTTC
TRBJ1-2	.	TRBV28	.	CASSLAGLSYTF	TGTGCCAGCAGTTTAGCGGGACTAAGTTACACCTTC
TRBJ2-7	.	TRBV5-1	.	CASSVGLGGYEQYF	TGCGCCAGCAGCGTCGGACTAGGGGGCTACGAGCAGTACTTC
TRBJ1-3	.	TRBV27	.	CASSAGFGSGNTIYF	TGTGCCAGCAGTGCAGGGTTTGGCTCTGGAAACACCATATATTTT
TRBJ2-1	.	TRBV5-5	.	CASSSGASNHEQFF	TGTGCCAGCAGCTCCGGAGCCAGTAACCATGAGCAGTTCTTC
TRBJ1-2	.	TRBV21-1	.	CASRENRGYGYTF	TGTGCCAGCAGAGAAAACAGGGGCTATGGCTACACCTTC
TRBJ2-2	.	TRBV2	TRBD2	CASSGVSGSTGELFF	TGTGCCAGCAGTGGTGTCAGCGGGAGCACCGGGGAGCTGTTTTTT
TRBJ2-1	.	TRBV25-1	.	CASSDSINEQFF	TGTGCCAGCAGTGATAGTATTAATGAGCAGTTCTTC
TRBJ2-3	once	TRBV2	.	CASSKEESTDTQYF	TGTGCCAGCAGTAAGGAGGAGAGCACAGATACGCAGTATTTT
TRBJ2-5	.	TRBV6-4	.	CASSDNDGMGTQYF	TGTGCCAGCAGTGACAACGACGGGATGGGGACCCAGTACTTC
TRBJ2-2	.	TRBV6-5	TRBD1	CASSWGTVFTGELFF	TGTGCCAGCAGTTGGGGGACAGTCTTCACCGGGGAGCTGTTTTTT
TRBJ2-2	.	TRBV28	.	CASSSGESHTGELFF	TGTGCCAGCAGTTCAGGGGAATCGCACACCGGGGAGCTGTTTTTT
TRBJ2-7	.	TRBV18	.	CASSPPGDHEQYF	TGTGCCAGCTCACCACCGGGAGATCACGAGCAGTACTTC
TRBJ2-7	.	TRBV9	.	CASSVDAGQPYEQYF	TGTGCCAGCAGCGTAGATGCGGGACAGCCCTACGAGCAGTACTTC
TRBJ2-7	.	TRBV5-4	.	CASSLKQGNAEQYF	TGTGCCAGCAGCTTGAAACAGGGCAACGCCGAGCAGTACTTC
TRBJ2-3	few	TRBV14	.	CASSPFAGVAQYF	TGTGCCAGCAGCCCATTTGCGGGTGTGGCGCAGTATTTT
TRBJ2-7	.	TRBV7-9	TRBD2	CASSLTSGGSSYEQYF	TGTGCCAGCAGCTTAACTAGCGGGGGAAGCTCCTACGAGCAGTACTTC
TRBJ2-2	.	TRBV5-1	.	CASSLAGSPNTGELFF	TGCGCCAGCAGCTTGGCCGGGAGCCCGAACACCGGGGAGCTGTTTTTT
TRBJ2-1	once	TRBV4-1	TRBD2	CASSHVLAGGGNEQFF	TGCGCCAGCAGCCATGTTCTAGCGGGAGGTGGGAATGAGCAGTTCTTC
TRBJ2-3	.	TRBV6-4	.	CASSDGHRTDTQYF	TGTGCCAGCAGTGATGGACACCGCACAGATACGCAGTATTTT
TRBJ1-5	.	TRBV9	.	CASSVGLGQPQHF	TGTGCCAGCAGCGTAGGTCTCGGGCAGCCCCAGCATTTT
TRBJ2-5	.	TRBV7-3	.	CASSTVGEETQYF	TGTGCCAGCAGCACCGTGGGAGAAGAGACCCAGTACTTC
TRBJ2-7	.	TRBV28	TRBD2	CATGTSGAYEQYF	TGTGCCACCGGGACTAGCGGTGCCTACGAGCAGTACTTC
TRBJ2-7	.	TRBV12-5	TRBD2	CASGLGTSGDEQYF	TGTGCTAGTGGTTTGGGGACTAGCGGCGACGAGCAGTACTTC
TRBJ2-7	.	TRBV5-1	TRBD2	CASSFYVFGTSDEQYF	TGCGCCAGCAGCTTTTACGTATTTGGGACTAGCGACGAGCAGTACTTC
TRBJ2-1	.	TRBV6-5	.	CASSLTETYNEQFF	TGTGCCAGCAGTTTGACAGAGACCTACAATGAGCAGTTCTTC
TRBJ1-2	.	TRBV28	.	CASSPSALSSGSYYGYTF	TGTGCCAGCAGTCCCTCAGCTTTATCGAGCGGGAGTTACTATGGCTACACCTTC
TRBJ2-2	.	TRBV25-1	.	CATSTGTGELFF	TGTGCCACCTCTACAGGGACCGGGGAGCTGTTTTTT
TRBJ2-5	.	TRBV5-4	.	CASSLDPSQETQYF	TGTGCCAGCAGCTTGGACCCGAGCCAAGAGACCCAGTACTTC
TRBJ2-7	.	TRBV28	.	CASSQGFNPYEQYF	TGTGCCAGCAGTCAGGGTTTTAACCCCTACGAGCAGTACTTC
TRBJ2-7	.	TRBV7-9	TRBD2	CASSLAPSGGSYEQYF	TGTGCCAGCAGCTTAGCCCCTAGCGGAGGCTCCTACGAGCAGTACTTC
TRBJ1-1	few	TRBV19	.	CASSLILGVRSSEAFF	TGTGCCAGTAGTCTTATACTAGGTGTAAGATCCTCTGAAGCTTTCTTT
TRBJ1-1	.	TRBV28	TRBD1	CASSLGGTGKAEAFF	TGTGCCAGCAGTTTGGGCGGGACAGGGAAGGCTGAAGCTTTCTTT
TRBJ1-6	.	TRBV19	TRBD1	CASSIESDRGQSPLHF	TGTGCCAGTAGTATAGAGTCGGACAGGGGCCAGTCACCCCTCCACTTT
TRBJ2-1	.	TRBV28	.	CASSPTALVGANEQFF	TGTGCCAGCAGTCCAACAGCACTCGTGGGGGCCAATGAGCAGTTCTTC
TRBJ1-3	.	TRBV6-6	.	CASSSTGTPVNTIYF	TGTGCCAGCAGTTCCACCGGGACACCGGTAAACACCATATATTTT
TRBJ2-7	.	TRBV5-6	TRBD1	CASSDGQGAYEQYF	TGTGCCAGCAGCGACGGACAGGGGGCCTACGAGCAGTACTTC
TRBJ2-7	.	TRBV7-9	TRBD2	CAKPGLAGMSYEQYF	TGTGCCAAACCGGGACTAGCGGGAATGTCCTACGAGCAGTACTTC
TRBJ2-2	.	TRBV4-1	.	CASSPHGTGGAGGVTGELFF	TGCGCCAGCAGCCCACACGGGACAGGAGGGGCGGGAGGGGTCACCGGGGAGCTGTTTTTT
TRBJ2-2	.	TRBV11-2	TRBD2	CASSSLEREGGTGELFF	TGTGCCAGCAGCTCCCTTGAGCGGGAGGGCGGCACCGGGGAGCTGTTTTTT
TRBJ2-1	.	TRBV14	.	CASSQGDGSPTYNEQFF	TGTGCCAGCAGCCAAGGAGACGGGAGCCCGACCTACAATGAGCAGTTCTTC
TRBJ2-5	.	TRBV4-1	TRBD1	CASGSWTGVRETQYF	TGCGCCAGCGGTTCCTGGACAGGGGTCAGAGAGACCCAGTACTTC
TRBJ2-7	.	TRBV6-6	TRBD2	CATSSGGSYEQYF	TGTGCCACCTCAAGCGGGGGTTCTTACGAGCAGTACTTC